This T cell receptor beta chain derives from a study of blood T cell repertoires in COVID-19. Turning to the study itself: Samples representing acute and convalescent COVID-19 were sourced from the United States, Italy and Spain.

Germline V gene data show CDR1 as KGHDR and CDR2 as SFDVKD. V dropped 4 bases and J dropped 0; count of bases not matched to a gene: 4. CDR3 length equals 15 residues. The Seattle site enrolled patients during active infection and followed them longitudinally. In the source study's methods: Scientists estimated how many nucleated cells there were by amplifying reference gene primers. Measured with immunoSEQ multiplex PCR; TCRdb has only the in-frame clones, and not every one. V and J calls and clone size are as listed in that table; D and trimming were resolved from the DNA. The sample carries around 160,000 clones, 70% to 90% recorded once.

This chain connects TRBV24-1 to TRBJ1-2; 7 bases fit TRBD1. The sequencing sample was made of peripheral blood. The sequence was obtained from a woman aged 55-70 years with COVID-19, enrolled during active disease. CDR3: CATSESGTANYGYTF. Here the CDR3 DNA reads TGTGCCACCAGTGAGTCCGGGACAGCTAACTATGGCTACACCTTC.